The entry below gives a single TCR beta chain sequence along with its context. What it recognizes is unknown. Trimming left V 5 bases short and J 2 bases short, with 10 bases between. The CDR3 has 15 amino acids. CDR1 MGHRA and CDR2 YSYEKL come from the germline V gene. At deep level, the assay was performed. The method was immunoSEQ multiplex PCR; TCRdb's version includes in-frame clones alone and lacks a portion of them. The sample yields approximately 2.3 million clones, about 92% seen once. These data come from a study of shared clonotypes between healthy human individuals. Turning to the study itself: Per donor, CD8 memory used one plate, CD8 naive used two, CD4 memory used three and CD4 naive used three.

Researchers partitioned CD4+ cells into CD45RA+ naive and CD45RA-negative memory subsets. Study observations and caveats: Generation probabilities of non-shared clonotypes were lower (relative to those shared by all four donors).

The origin of this receptor is a man aged 18 to 30 in good health. Some clones in this sample may be carry-over from other donors' samples. The chain recombines TRBV4-1 with TRBJ2-6; tentative D call: TRBD2 (6 bases). Sequencing was carried out using naive CD4+ T cells from PBMCs. Sample subset: CD45RA+ positively selected. This CDR3 reads CASSIWGAGANVLTF. CDR3 bases: TGCGCCAGCAGCATCTGGGGGGCTGGGGCCAACGTCCTGACTTTC.